This TCR beta chain was profiled in a study of beta chain features in type 1 diabetes. Findings and caveats of the study: Among patients with Type 1 diabetes, TCRB CDR3s were moderately but significantly shorter in every one of the four CD4+ subsets.

Since all of the isolated RNA was reverse transcribed, expressed TCRB transcripts were what got sequenced. Naive, central memory and regulatory T cell samples yielded around 3.3 million reads on average. Generated by immunoSEQ multiplex PCR, the TCRdb table keeps only in-frame clones and is missing some. The sample shows some 410,000 clones, roughly 11% of them seen only once. Worth noting for this clone: Its antigen is as yet unknown.

Germline CDR1 is SGHNT and CDR2 is YENEEA. V was cut by 1 base and J by 6 bases, with 12 bases left in between. The CDR3 runs to 15 residues. The TCR comes from a woman between 18 and 29 years old in good health. Sample: naive CD4+ T cells from blood. V and J are TRBV11-3 and TRBJ2-2, with D unclear. The CDR3 protein is CASSLVFGDSGELFF. The CDR3 DNA is TGTGCCAGCAGCTTAGTCTTCGGAGATTCCGGGGAGCTGTTTTTT.